The rows below give T cell receptor beta chains drawn from one sample of a study of response to subunit inactivated influenza vaccine. TCRdb re-called the RT-PCR reads with MiXCR, one entry per CDR3 protein. The table shows hundreds of thousands of distinct CDR3 sequences, with approximately 20% occurring only once. This material consisted of PBMCs from blood, taken approximately 22 months after vaccination. These receptors all stem from a man between 50 and 70 years old who received an inactivated influenza vaccine. CDR3s include the opening cysteine and the closing phenylalanine or tryptophan. A D gene is named only where the DNA matches it firmly. Where a row states a size, it is once, few, many or the class of an expanded clone; other rows omit it.

>TRBJ2-1|-|TRBV16|-
TGTGCCAGCAGCCATACTGTCTCGGATAATGAGCAGTTCTTC
CASSHTVSDNEQFF
>TRBJ2-2|TRBD1|TRBV7-2|few
TGTGCCAGCAGCTTCCGACAGGGGGCGCCGGTTGGCGGGGAGCTGTTTTTT
CASSFRQGAPVGGELFF
>TRBJ1-5|-|TRBV6-2/TRBV6-3|many
TGTGCCAGCAGTTACGGGTATAGCAATCAGCCCCAGCATTTT
CASSYGYSNQPQHF
>TRBJ2-7|-|TRBV28|-
TGTGCCAGCAGTCCCCGGACGGTGGGGCAGTACTTC
CASSPRTVGQYF
>TRBJ1-1|-|TRBV20-1|few
TGCAGTGCTAGAGACCCCAGGGGTTGGACTGAAGCTTTCTTT
CSARDPRGWTEAFF
>TRBJ2-4|TRBD2|TRBV12-3/TRBV12-4|-
TGTGCCAGCAAAATCAGCGGGACTAGCTTAGTCAAAAACATTCAGTACTTC
CASKISGTSLVKNIQYF
>TRBJ1-3|TRBD1|TRBV4-2|-
TGTGCCAGCAGCTCAGGGACAGGGGATCTCTCTGGAAACACCATATATTTT
CASSSGTGDLSGNTIYF
>TRBJ2-7|-|TRBV20-1|-
TGCAGTGCAGCCCGGGACGTCTACGAGCAGTACTTC
CSAARDVYEQYF
>TRBJ1-2|TRBD1|TRBV6-1|many
TGTGCCAGCAGCGCGACAGGGGAGGCTGGCTACACCTTC
CASSATGEAGYTF
>TRBJ1-5|TRBD1|TRBV6-5|few
TGTGCCAGCAGTTACTCGGACAGGGGGAGGTATGGCAATCAGCCCCAGCATTTT
CASSYSDRGRYGNQPQHF
>TRBJ2-2|TRBD2|TRBV11-2|few
TGTGCCAGCAGCCCCGCGGGGGGGATTAACACCGGGGAGCTGTTTTTT
CASSPAGGINTGELFF
>TRBJ1-1|TRBD1|TRBV18|-
TGTGCCAGCTCAAAGGACAGGGGAGGAGAAGCTTTCTTT
CASSKDRGGEAFF
>TRBJ2-7|TRBD1|TRBV5-1|-
TGCGCCAGCAGCCGGACAGGTCTCAGCTCCTACGAGCAGTACTTC
CASSRTGLSSYEQYF
>TRBJ1-5|-|TRBV20-1|-
TGCAGTGGTTCGGGTTACAGGGGCAATCAGCCCCAGCATTTT
CSGSGYRGNQPQHF
>TRBJ2-7|TRBD2|TRBV4-1|-
TGCGCCAGCAGCCCTCGGGGTAGCGGGGGGACCTACGAGCAGTACTTC
CASSPRGSGGTYEQYF
>TRBJ2-1|-|TRBV7-2|-
TGTGCCAGCAGCTTGGGGGACCGAACTTACAATGAGCAGTTCTTC
CASSLGDRTYNEQFF
>TRBJ1-2|-|TRBV19|many
TGTGCCAGTAGTAAGGGTGGAAATGGCTACACCTTC
CASSKGGNGYTF
>TRBJ2-2|-|TRBV6-1|few
TGTGCCAGCAGTAATCAGGGGAGAAGGGAGCTGTTTTTT
CASSNQGRRELFF
>TRBJ2-5|-|TRBV29-1|few
TGCAGCGTGGGAGGGGGCGGAGAGACCCAGTACTTC
CSVGGGGETQYF
>TRBJ1-1|-|TRBV4-3|-
TGCGCCAGCAGCCAAGGAGTGGCAGGCGTTGGCACTGAAGCTTTCTTT
CASSQGVAGVGTEAFF
>TRBJ1-2|TRBD1|TRBV6-5|few
TGTGCCAGCAGTTACTCCCTCGACAGGGACTATGGCTACACCTTC
CASSYSLDRDYGYTF
>TRBJ2-3|TRBD2|TRBV6-1|few
TGTGCCACTACCGGGACTAGCGGGGTGGATACGCAGTATTTT
CATTGTSGVDTQYF
>TRBJ2-3|TRBD1|TRBV6-5|-
TGTGCCAGCAGTTACTGGACAGGGTCAGATACGCAGTATTTT
CASSYWTGSDTQYF
>TRBJ1-4|TRBD1|TRBV5-6|few
TGTGCCAGCAGCTTGGGACAGGGGGGCTACGAAAAACTGTTTTTT
CASSLGQGGYEKLFF
>TRBJ1-2|TRBD1|TRBV7-7|few
TGTGCTAGCAGCTTGCGACAGGGGGCATCTAACTATGGCTACACCTTC
CASSLRQGASNYGYTF